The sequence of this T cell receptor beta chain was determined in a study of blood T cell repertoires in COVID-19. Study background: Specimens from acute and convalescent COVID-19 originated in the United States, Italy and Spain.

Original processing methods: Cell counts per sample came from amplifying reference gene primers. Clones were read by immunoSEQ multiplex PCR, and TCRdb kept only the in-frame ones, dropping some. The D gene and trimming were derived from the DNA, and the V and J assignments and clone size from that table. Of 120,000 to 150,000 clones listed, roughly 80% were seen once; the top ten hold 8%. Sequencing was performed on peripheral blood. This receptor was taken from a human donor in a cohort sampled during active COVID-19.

The CDR3 loop is CASREGGGRNQPQHF. CDR3 coding DNA: TGTGCCAGTAGAGAAGGTGGGGGGAGAAATCAGCCCCAGCATTTT. The chain uses TRBV19 and TRBJ1-5; D may be TRBD1 (5 bases). Germline values: CDR1 LNHDA, CDR2 SQIVND (reference sequence). Trimming removed 6 bases from V and 4 bases from J, with 16 bases in between. The CDR3 spans 15 residues.